The source of this T cell receptor (beta chain) is a study of cytomegalovirus exposure and HLA in healthy donors. The donors comprised healthy bone marrow donors. A multiplex PCR was run with 60 Vbeta primers and 13 Jbeta primers. Profiling relied on immunoSEQ multiplex PCR, and the TCRdb table lists in-frame clones only, not all of them. The repertoire holds around 150,000 clones, approximately 67% seen once, with around 4.5% in the top ten. Broader study findings: For TCR beta chains, V- and J-gene trimming was later linked to a missense DCLRE1C variant. Exclusion applied to some V segments, including TRBV6-2 and TRBV6-3, as they were indistinguishable. Reports credit the classifier with highly specific, highly sensitive diagnosis of cytomegalovirus status.

This CDR3 has 15 amino acids. V lost 4 bases and J lost 6, with 19 bases in between. CDR1 and CDR2 (germline): LNHDA, SQIVND (reference sequence). In this sample, this clone turned up a few times. Its matching antigen is unknown. The chain is built from TRBV19 and TRBJ2-7; D may be TRBD1 (5 bases). The clonotype was recovered from a young woman in good health and CMV-seropositive. The specimen sequenced was PBMCs. CDR3 in amino acids: CASSKGQDLQAEQYF. The CDR3 region has the DNA TGTGCCAGTAGTAAGGGGCAGGATCTCCAAGCCGAGCAGTACTTC.